These 25 T cell receptor beta chains originate from one sample sequenced in a study of blood T cell repertoires in COVID-19. Only in-frame clones appear in the TCRdb table, and some are missing; sequencing was by immunoSEQ multiplex PCR. The sample yields about 110,000 clones, over 55% seen once. Sequenced sample: peripheral blood. These receptor sequences come from a human donor with acute or convalescent COVID-19. The donor label of this sample is uncertain.

The table lists this clone with a count of one. V usage is TRBV6-5 and J usage is TRBJ1-1, with D unclear. Germline V gives CDR1 MNHEY, CDR2 SVGAGI. The ends were cut back, 3 bases at V and 0 bases at J, with 11 bases in the middle. CDR3 length equals 15 residues. Written as DNA, the CDR3 is TGTGCCAGCAGTTATAGAGGAGGGATGAACACTGAAGCTTTCTTT. This gives the protein CASSYRGGMNTEAFF.

V usage is TRBV19 and J usage is TRBJ1-1, with 9 bases identical to TRBD1. Per the germline V gene, CDR1 is LNHDA and CDR2 is SQIVND (reference sequence). There are 13 residues in the CDR3. J gave up 5 bases and V 9 bases, and 7 bases lay outside the gene matches. In DNA form, the CDR3 reads TGTGCCAGCCGCTGGGACAGGGATACTGAAGCTTTCTTT. Encoded protein: CASRWDRDTEAFF.

V gene TRBV7-6 combines with J gene TRBJ2-7; 8 bases are a match to TRBD2. The CDR3 sequence is 16 residues long. Germline CDR1 is SGHVS and CDR2 is FNYEAQ. Losses at the gene ends were 3 bases for V and 0 bases for J; bases not matched to a gene: 7. CDR3 in amino acids: CASSLGSGVSSYEQYF. In DNA, the CDR3 is TGTGCCAGCAGCTTGGGTAGCGGGGTGAGCTCCTACGAGCAGTACTTC.

This clone was picked up a small number of times. J is TRBJ2-2 and V is TRBV5-1; tentative D call: TRBD2 (6 bases). This CDR3 contains 23 residues. The V end was cut by 0 bases, the J end by 3 bases, with 33 bases between. Germline CDR1 reads SGHRS; CDR2 reads YFSETQ. The CDR3 spells CASSLEAGGPGDLHSLHTGELFF. The CDR3 DNA sequence: TGCGCCAGCAGCTTGGAGGCCGGGGGACCAGGCGATCTACATTCTTTACACACCGGGGAGCTGTTTTTT.

J is TRBJ2-6 and V is TRBV11-2; maybe TRBD2 (5 bases). Between the trimmed V and J ends, which lost 5 bases and 0 bases, there was a span of 17 bases. Germline V gene sequence: CDR1 SGHAT, CDR2 FQNNGV. The CDR3 loop spans 18 amino acids. In DNA form, the CDR3 reads TGTGCCAGCAGCCGCCGGGGAGAACGATTCTCTGGGGCCAACGTCCTGACTTTC. Its translation: CASSRRGERFSGANVLTF.

This clone was seen a handful of times. The chain employs TRBV5-6 and TRBJ1-3, with unresolved D. CDR1 and CDR2 (germline): SGHDT, YYEEEE. The CDR3 has 16 residues. V was cut by 2 bases and J by 0 bases, with 12 bases left in between. The chain's CDR3 is CASSFAGFYSGNTIYF. In DNA form, the CDR3 reads TGTGCCAGCAGCTTTGCGGGGTTCTACTCTGGAAACACCATATATTTT.

This rearrangement joins TRBV24-1 to TRBJ2-1, with 9 bases matching TRBD1. This CDR3 contains 14 residues. V lost 10 bases to trimming and J lost 7 bases; unmatched junction nucleotides: 10. Looked up from germline, CDR1 is KGHDR and CDR2 is SFDVKD. The CDR3 DNA sequence: TGTGCCACGGGAGGGACAGGGAGTACAAATGAGCAGTTCTTC. Its protein is CATGGTGSTNEQFF.

CDR3 residues: CATSDQGQGAGANVLTF. CDR3 nucleotides: TGTGCCACCAGTGATCAAGGACAGGGCGCTGGGGCCAACGTCCTGACTTTC. The chain joins TRBV24-1 to TRBJ2-6, with 8 bases identical to TRBD1. Germline V CDR1 and CDR2: KGHDR, SFDVKD. Trimming took 3 bases from V and 2 from J; bases not matched to a gene: 5. This CDR3 is built from 17 residues.

This sequence joins TRBV2 and TRBJ2-3; 12 nucleotides agree with TRBD2. J was trimmed by 2 bases and V by 6 bases; bases with no gene match: 18. From germline, CDR1 is SNHLY and CDR2 FYNNEI. The CDR3 spans 20 residues. This CDR3 is CASSKTGLAGLREDTDTQYF. The CDR3 nucleotides are TGTGCCAGCAGCAAAACAGGACTAGCGGGGTTAAGGGAGGACACAGATACGCAGTATTTT.

The CDR3 nucleotides read TGTGCCAGCAGCTTGAGTAGCGCCACAGATACGCAGTATTTT. This translates into CASSLSSATDTQYF. The chain recombines TRBV5-4 with TRBJ2-3; maybe TRBD2 (5 bases). V was cut by 1 base and J by 2 bases, with 8 bases left in between. The length of the CDR3 is 14 residues. Germline V gene data show CDR1 as SGHNT and CDR2 as YYREEE (reference sequence). Full variable domain (outside the CDR3, taken from reference TRBV5-4 and TRBJ2-3): ETGVTQSPTHLIKTRGQQVTLRCSSQSGHNTVSWYQQALGQGPQFIFQYYREEENGRGNFPPRFSGLQFPNYSSELNVNALELDDSALYLCASSLSSATDTQYFGPGTRLTVL.

The chain joins TRBV27 to TRBJ1-1; the D gene is possibly TRBD1 (5 bases). Trimming pared 7 bases from V and 4 bases from J, leaving 22 bases between. The CDR3 length is 16 residues. Germline V gene data show CDR1 as MNHEY and CDR2 as SMNVEV (reference sequence). The CDR3 DNA sequence: TGTGCCAGCACCCACATGGCAGGGACTCTAAGCACTGAAGCTTTCTTT. It is translated as CASTHMAGTLSTEAFF.

This rearrangement joins TRBV4-1 to TRBJ1-5; D gene unclear. The CDR3 extends over 14 amino acids. V lost 3 bases and J 1 base, leaving 7 bases between the germline ends. Germline CDR1 and CDR2: MGHRA and YSYEKL. The CDR3 spells CASSHRGSNQPQHF. CDR3 in DNA: TGCGCCAGCAGCCACCGAGGGAGCAATCAGCCCCAGCATTTT.

J is TRBJ1-1 and V is TRBV19, with a possible D match to TRBD1 (5 bases). V lost 3 bases and J 4 bases, leaving 9 bases between the germline ends. The CDR3 consists of 13 residues. Germline CDR1 LNHDA, CDR2 SQIVND (reference sequence). The DNA of the CDR3 is TGTGCCAGTAGTATCAGGGTTGGCACTGAAGCTTTCTTT. Amino acid sequence: CASSIRVGTEAFF.

This sequence joins TRBV10-2 and TRBJ1-4, with unresolved D. V gave up 10 bases and J gave up 3 bases, with 12 bases separating them. Per the germline V gene, CDR1 is WSHSY and CDR2 is SAAADI. CDR3 length: 13 amino acids. The CDR3 spells CAIKGGPNEKLFF. In nucleotides, the CDR3 is TGCGCCATTAAGGGCGGGCCTAATGAAAAACTGTTTTTT.

V usage is TRBV18 and J usage is TRBJ1-4, with TRBD1 as a possible D gene (5 bases). CDR1 is KGHSH, CDR2 LQKENI, per germline. The CDR3 runs to 14 residues. Trimming took off 1 base at V and 2 bases at J, with 5 bases between the two ends. Here the CDR3 reads CASSPQGTNEKLFF. CDR3 sequence (DNA): TGTGCCAGCTCACCACAGGGGACTAATGAAAAACTGTTTTTT.

This clone has ten or more counts. Here the CDR3 DNA reads TGTGCCACCAGTGATTCCCGGTTGAACACCGGGGAGCTGTTTTTT. Encoded protein: CATSDSRLNTGELFF. V and J are TRBV24-1 and TRBJ2-2; D gene uncertain. Germline assignment: CDR1 KGHDR and CDR2 SFDVKD. V was shortened by 2 bases and J by 1 base, with 7 bases between the two germline ends. This CDR3 spans 15 amino acids.

This clone was counted a single time. The genes are TRBV15 and TRBJ1-1, with TRBD1 as a possible D gene (6 bases). This CDR3 has 13 amino acids. V was shortened by 0 bases and J by 6 bases, with 8 bases between the two germline ends. Germline values: CDR1 LNHNV, CDR2 YYDKDF (reference sequence). CDR3 amino acids: CATSRDRQAEAFF. CDR3 nucleotide sequence: TGTGCCACCAGCAGAGACCGACAGGCTGAAGCTTTCTTT. The variable domain in full, with the rest retrieved from reference TRBV15 and TRBJ1-1, is DAMVIQNPRYQVTQFGKPVTLSCSQTLNHNVMYWYQQKSSQAPKLLFHYYDKDFNNEADTPDNFQSRRPNTSFCFLDIRSPGLGDTAMYLCATSRDRQAEAFFGQGTRLTVV.

J is TRBJ1-6 and V is TRBV18; D is uncertain. Trimming took off 6 bases at V and 4 bases at J, with 13 bases between the two ends. Germline values: CDR1 KGHSH, CDR2 LQKENI. This CDR3 has 15 residues. The CDR3 reads CASSWATDYNSPLHF. In DNA, the CDR3 is TGTGCCAGCTCCTGGGCGACGGATTATAATTCACCCCTCCACTTT.

The rearrangement links TRBV4-1 to TRBJ1-2; the D is unclear. The CDR3 extends over 13 amino acids. CDR1 and CDR2 from the germline V gene are MGHRA and YSYEKL. V was trimmed by 0 bases and J by 8 bases, leaving 10 bases between them. The DNA for the CDR3 is TGCGCCAGCAGCCAAGATACGGGTCGAGGCTACACCTTC. Encoded protein: CASSQDTGRGYTF.

This chain connects TRBV9 to TRBJ2-2; D perhaps matches TRBD2 (6 bases). With 10 bases removed from V and 6 bases from J, the gap between germline ends came to 22 bases. This CDR3 is 15 amino acids long. Germline V CDR1 and CDR2: SGDLS, YYNGEE. The CDR3 DNA follows: TGTGCCCCGAGGGGCGGACCGTCGGGGGCCGGGGAGCTGTTTTTT. Residues: CAPRGGPSGAGELFF.

This CDR3 reads CASSALAGATSLTGELFF. The CDR3 nucleotides are TGTGCCAGCAGTGCTCTAGCGGGGGCGACATCCCTCACCGGGGAGCTGTTTTTT. This chain links TRBV6-1 with TRBJ2-2; 10 bases line up with TRBD2. After removal of 4 bases from V and 4 bases from J, the junction contained 12 bases not matched to a gene. The CDR3 has 18 residues. The germline V gene has CDR1 MNHNS and CDR2 SASEGT.

The CDR3 protein is CASSIVGQGAQPQHF. The CDR3 DNA reads TGTGCCAGTAGTATAGTCGGACAGGGGGCTCAGCCCCAGCATTTT. The genes are TRBV19 and TRBJ1-5, with 11 positions matching TRBD1. This CDR3 comprises 15 residues. V lost 1 base to trimming and J lost 6 bases; unmatched junction nucleotides: 2. Germline lookup yields CDR1 LNHDA and CDR2 SQIVND (reference sequence). The full variable domain, completed using reference TRBV19 and TRBJ1-5, is DGGITQSPKYLFRKEGQNVTLSCEQNLNHDAMYWYRQDPGQGLRLIYYSQIVNDFQKGDIAEGYSVSREKKESFPLTVTSAQKNPTAFYLCASSIVGQGAQPQHFGDGTRLSIL.

This clone was seen ten or more times. The V call is TRBV11-2, the J call TRBJ2-7; D is possibly TRBD2 (6 bases). V was pared by 3 bases and J by 0 bases, with 12 bases between. The CDR3 sequence is 15 residues long. Germline V gives CDR1 SGHAT, CDR2 FQNNGV. In DNA, the CDR3 is TGTGCCAGCAGCTTTACCGGGGGTCTCTCCTACGAGCAGTACTTC. Translated: CASSFTGGLSYEQYF.

CDR3 sequence: CASSLGGGNEQFF. CDR3 coding DNA: TGTGCCAGCAGCTTAGGCGGGGGCAATGAGCAGTTCTTC. The V gene is TRBV7-7, the J gene TRBJ2-1; 7 bases are a match to TRBD2. Germline values: CDR1 SSHAT, CDR2 FNYEAQ (reference sequence). CDR3 length: 13 amino acids. J lost 6 bases, V lost 1 base, and 0 bases had no gene match.

The V gene is TRBV28, the J gene TRBJ2-7, with D possibly matching TRBD2 (5 bases). The CDR3 totals 15 residues. V lost 5 bases to trimming and J lost 2 bases, with 16 bases between them. Germline CDR1 and CDR2: MDHEN and SYDVKM. The CDR3 loop is CASSTYSERAYEQYV. CDR3 nucleotide sequence: TGTGCCAGCAGTACGTATTCTGAGAGGGCCTACGAGCAGTACGTC.